A selection of T cell receptor beta chains follows, all from one sample in a study of shared clonotypes between healthy human individuals. Profiled with immunoSEQ multiplex PCR; TCRdb holds only in-frame clones, not every one. The sample has about a million clones, 65% to 80% seen once. The sample consisted of memory CD4+ T cells sorted from blood. These receptors all come from a man younger than 35 in good health. Each CDR3 is given with its conserved first and last residue. D genes are given only for firm matches. Clone size is not always given. Where it is, it says once, few, many or a class for expanded clones.

V	size	J	length	D	CDR3	DNA
TRBV7-8	once	TRBJ2-5	16	TRBD2	CASSMGLAVGQETQYF	TGTGCCAGCAGCATGGGACTAGCGGTCGGGCAAGAGACCCAGTACTTC
TRBV6-6	NA	TRBJ2-2	15	NA	CASSYDSANTGELFF	TGTGCCAGCAGTTATGACTCCGCGAACACCGGGGAGCTGTTTTTT
TRBV2	NA	TRBJ2-3	13	NA	CASSDSLPDTQYF	TGTGCCAGCAGTGACTCCCTTCCAGATACGCAGTATTTT
TRBV27	NA	TRBJ1-3	10	NA	CASLGNTIYF	TGTGCCAGCCTCGGAAACACCATATATTTT
TRBV5-1	NA	TRBJ2-7	13	NA	CASSLAKGVEQYF	TGCGCCAGCAGCTTGGCAAAGGGAGTCGAGCAGTACTTC
TRBV30	many	TRBJ1-4	14	NA	CAWSVGGTNEKLFF	TGTGCCTGGAGTGTGGGGGGAACTAATGAAAAACTGTTTTTT
TRBV7-2	NA	TRBJ2-5	15	NA	CASSPRGGGQETQYF	TGTGCCAGCAGCCCAAGGGGAGGAGGACAAGAGACCCAGTACTTC
TRBV4-2	NA	TRBJ2-3	14	NA	CASSQGVAADTQYF	TGTGCCAGCAGCCAAGGGGTAGCGGCGGATACGCAGTATTTT
TRBV7-9	NA	TRBJ2-7	15	TRBD2	CASSLGLAGVYEQYF	TGTGCCAGCAGCTTAGGACTAGCGGGGGTTTACGAGCAGTACTTC
TRBV7-2	NA	TRBJ2-4	15	NA	CASSRRAGQTQIQYF	TGTGCCAGCAGCCGGCGGGCCGGACAGACGCAAATTCAGTACTTC
TRBV5-4	NA	TRBJ2-7	19	TRBD2	CASSLPGWGTSGIENEQYF	TGTGCCAGCAGCTTGCCAGGGTGGGGGACTAGCGGGATAGAGAACGAGCAGTACTTC
TRBV4-1	NA	TRBJ2-3	17	NA	CASSQGPSQGHRDTQYF	TGCGCCAGCAGCCAAGGCCCCTCGCAGGGCCACAGGGATACGCAGTATTTT
TRBV6-1	NA	TRBJ2-7	14	TRBD1	CAITYHGTAYEQYF	TGTGCCATCACCTACCATGGGACAGCCTACGAGCAGTACTTC
TRBV4-2	NA	TRBJ2-4	15	NA	CASSQESTSQNIQYF	TGTGCCAGCAGCCAAGAGAGCACTAGTCAAAACATTCAGTACTTC
TRBV28	NA	TRBJ1-6	15	TRBD1	CASSPWGQGRSPLHF	TGTGCCAGCAGTCCCTGGGGACAGGGGCGGTCACCCCTCCACTTT
TRBV18	few	TRBJ1-6	15	NA	CASSLEHGGNSPLHF	TGTGCCAGCTCACTCGAACACGGGGGTAATTCACCCCTCCACTTT
TRBV28	once	TRBJ2-2	15	NA	CASINGRGNTGELFF	TGTGCCAGCATAAATGGGCGGGGGAACACCGGGGAGCTGTTTTTT
TRBV7-8	once	TRBJ2-1	15	NA	CASSLGYLAANEQFF	TGTGCCAGCAGCTTAGGTTATCTGGCCGCCAATGAGCAGTTCTTC
TRBV4-2	NA	TRBJ2-5	15	TRBD2	CASSPLAGGQETQYF	TGTGCCAGCAGCCCCCTAGCGGGGGGGCAGGAGACCCAGTACTTC
TRBV7-9	NA	TRBJ2-1	11	NA	CASSIVGEQFF	TGTGCCAGCAGCATAGTGGGTGAGCAGTTCTTC
TRBV4-1	NA	TRBJ2-7	17	TRBD2	CASSQGRTSGSIYEQYF	TGCGCCAGCAGCCAAGGAAGGACTAGCGGGAGTATTTACGAGCAGTACTTC
TRBV9	NA	TRBJ2-5	14	TRBD2	CASSVGGLEETQYF	TGTGCCAGCAGCGTAGGGGGACTAGAAGAGACCCAGTACTTC
TRBV4-3	few	TRBJ2-1	21	TRBD2	CASSPNSGLAGPLSSYNEQFF	TGCGCCAGCAGCCCCAACTCTGGACTAGCGGGACCCCTGAGCTCCTACAATGAGCAGTTCTTC
TRBV7-2	NA	TRBJ2-3	13	NA	CASSLDLPRGQYF	TGTGCCAGCAGCTTAGACCTGCCTAGGGGGCAGTATTTT
TRBV11-2	NA	TRBJ2-7	15	NA	CASSSWGGTVYEQYF	TGTGCCAGCAGCTCCTGGGGGGGGACAGTTTACGAGCAGTACTTC
TRBV5-4	NA	TRBJ2-5	12	NA	CASSLDRVVQYF	TGTGCCAGCAGCTTGGATAGAGTAGTCCAGTACTTC
TRBV2	NA	TRBJ1-5	15	NA	CASSDGKKSHQPQHF	TGTGCCAGCAGTGACGGGAAGAAGTCCCATCAGCCCCAGCATTTT
TRBV5-5	NA	TRBJ2-7	12	NA	CASSLGLYEQYF	TGTGCCAGCAGCTTGGGTCTCTACGAGCAGTACTTC
TRBV7-9	few	TRBJ2-5	14	TRBD2	CASSWEGLGETQYF	TGTGCCAGCAGCTGGGAGGGACTCGGAGAGACCCAGTACTTC
TRBV15	NA	TRBJ1-2	14	NA	CATSREQGYYGYTF	TGTGCCACCAGCAGAGAACAGGGTTACTATGGCTACACCTTC
TRBV9	few	TRBJ1-2	14	NA	CASSVGQVNYGYTF	TGTGCCAGCAGCGTAGGACAGGTCAACTATGGCTACACCTTC
TRBV4-1	NA	TRBJ2-1	14	TRBD2	CASSLSGSYNEQFF	TGCGCCAGCAGCTTGAGCGGGAGCTACAATGAGCAGTTCTTC
TRBV7-6	NA	TRBJ2-7	13	NA	CASSQGGGYEQYF	TGTGCCAGCAGCCAAGGTGGGGGGTACGAGCAGTACTTC
TRBV5-1	NA	TRBJ1-6	14	TRBD1	CASSLADRNSPLHF	TGCGCCAGCAGCTTGGCGGACAGGAATTCACCCCTCCACTTT
TRBV11-3	many	TRBJ2-5	15	TRBD2	CASSSSTGGPETQYF	TGTGCCAGCAGCTCCTCTACGGGGGGGCCGGAGACCCAGTACTTC
TRBV9	NA	TRBJ1-2	13	NA	CASSVVPGDGYTF	TGTGCCAGCAGCGTAGTTCCGGGGGATGGCTACACCTTC
TRBV6-5	NA	TRBJ2-7	13	TRBD1	CASRTGARYEQYF	TGTGCCAGCAGAACAGGGGCAAGGTACGAGCAGTACTTC
TRBV4-1	NA	TRBJ2-2	16	TRBD1	CASSRQGIGNTGELFF	TGCGCCAGCAGCCGACAGGGGATAGGGAACACCGGGGAGCTGTTTTTT
TRBV7-2	NA	TRBJ2-3	16	NA	CASSRGGSGGTDTQYF	TGTGCCAGCAGCCGCGGTGGTAGCGGCGGCACAGATACGCAGTATTTT
TRBV7-2	NA	TRBJ2-3	16	NA	CASSFGLISGTDTQYF	TGTGCCAGCAGTTTTGGACTAATTTCGGGCACAGATACGCAGTATTTT
TRBV29-1	NA	TRBJ2-1	11	NA	CSVELHNEQFF	TGCAGCGTTGAGCTACACAATGAGCAGTTCTTC
TRBV5-1	NA	TRBJ2-7	11	NA	CASSNTIEQYF	TGCGCCAGCAGCAACACCATTGAACAGTACTTC
TRBV2	NA	TRBJ1-3	15	TRBD1	CASSEALGTGRTIYF	TGTGCCAGCAGTGAAGCGCTTGGGACAGGGAGAACCATATATTTT
TRBV29-1	once	TRBJ1-1	14	NA	CSACHRDSWTEAFF	TGCAGCGCCTGTCACAGGGATTCGTGGACTGAAGCTTTCTTT
TRBV4-3	NA	TRBJ2-1	13	NA	CASSQVGVGVQFF	TGCGCCAGCAGCCAAGTAGGTGTAGGGGTGCAGTTCTTC
TRBV19	once	TRBJ1-2	18	NA	CASSLGGRLSAVTGGYTF	TGTGCCAGTAGTCTCGGGGGACGTCTCTCGGCGGTCACAGGGGGCTACACCTTC
TRBV5-8	once	TRBJ1-5	17	NA	CASSAWGGLYSNQPQHF	TGTGCCAGCAGCGCGTGGGGGGGGTTATATAGCAATCAGCCCCAGCATTTT